This T cell receptor (beta chain) was identified in a study of shared clonotypes between healthy human individuals. Study-wide results and limits: Naive subsets generally had larger estimated richness than memory subsets. Donors were few, which limited the genetic and exposure-history diversity represented.

Concerning this clone itself: No antigen is known for it.

The CDR3 is made up of 15 amino acids. The germline gives CDR1 LNHDA, CDR2 SQIVND (reference sequence). Unmatched junction bases numbered 11, after V lost 6 bases and J lost 3 bases. The table came from immunoSEQ multiplex PCR; TCRdb's copy has only in-frame clones and leaves some out. The sample includes about 1.5 million clones, about 96% seen only once; the top ten take over 1%. The TCR comes from a man aged 25-45 years in good health. The rearrangement joins TRBV19 to TRBJ2-7; TRBD2 matches at 7 bases. The sample consisted of naive CD4+ T cells sorted from blood. Subset here: CD45RA+ positively selected. CDR3 DNA: TGTGCCAGTAGAAATACGGGCGGGAGTTTCTACGAGCAGTACTTC. It codes for CASRNTGGSFYEQYF.